What follows are 8 T cell receptor beta chains derived from one specimen sequenced in a study of cytomegalovirus exposure and HLA in healthy donors (dated by TCRdb to about 2017). The receptor library was made with the immunoSEQ multiplex PCR assay. TCRdb retrieved this table from immuneACCESS and kept in-frame rearrangements only. Not all clones are present; in checked studies, unresolved V genes account for under half, and no reason is known for the remainder. This sample comprises 82,000 or so clones, 85% to 95% of them detected only once. 0.69% of the sample belongs to the ten largest clones. The sequenced sample was PBMCs. Source of these receptors: a woman between 18 and 30 years old in good health and CMV-seronegative.

This sequence joins TRBV4-3 and TRBJ2-3, with 8 bases aligning to TRBD1. Germline trimming cut 0 bases from V and 0 bases from J; bases unmatched to any gene: 8. The germline gives CDR1 LGHNA, CDR2 YSLEER. The CDR3 contains 18 residues. CDR3 sequence reads: CASSQDPQGAGSTDTQYF. For the CDR3, the DNA is TGCGCCAGCAGCCAAGACCCGCAGGGGGCCGGGAGCACAGATACGCAGTATTTT.

This CDR3 reads CASSETKGRSETQYF. The CDR3 nucleotides are TGTGCCAGCAGTGAAACCAAAGGGAGGTCAGAGACCCAGTACTTC. This chain uses TRBV6-1 with TRBJ2-5, with a tentative D call TRBD2 (6 bases). This CDR3 is built from 15 residues. V lost 2 bases and J 4 bases, leaving 14 bases between the germline ends. Germline CDR1 is MNHNS and CDR2 is SASEGT.

The chain combines TRBV4-1 with TRBJ2-2; D is unclear. This CDR3 region has 16 residues. Germline V gene data show CDR1 as MGHRA and CDR2 as YSYEKL. V was shortened by 1 base and J by 6 bases, with 15 bases between the two germline ends. CDR3 region: CASSQVATTSPGELFF. In DNA, the CDR3 is TGCGCCAGCAGCCAAGTAGCCACAACAAGTCCCGGGGAGCTGTTTTTT.

The gene calls are TRBV7-2 and TRBJ2-1; 10 bases agree with TRBD2. Per the germline V gene, CDR1 is SGHTA and CDR2 is FQGNSA. V trimming: 4 bases; J trimming: 0 bases; junction bases outside the gene matches: 9. CDR3 size: 18 residues. CDR3 loop: CASSSGLAAGGSYNEQFF. The CDR3 coding sequence is TGTGCCAGCAGCTCCGGACTAGCGGCCGGGGGCTCCTACAATGAGCAGTTCTTC.

The chain is built from TRBV14 and TRBJ1-1; TRBD1 might be the D (5 bases). Trimming shortened V by 0 bases and J by 11 bases, and 10 bases separated the two germline ends. The germline V gene has CDR1 SGHDN and CDR2 FVKESK. This CDR3 spans 12 amino acids. The CDR3: CASSQDRGTAFF. For the CDR3, the DNA is TGTGCCAGCAGCCAAGATCGGGGGACGGCTTTCTTT.

The CDR3 reads CATNNSGRWTQYF. The DNA of the CDR3 is TGTGCCACCAATAATAGCGGGAGATGGACCCAGTACTTC. The chain links TRBV28 to TRBJ2-5; TRBD2 matches 9 bases. CDR3 length: 13 residues. With 10 bases clipped from V and 7 bases from J, the junction kept 10 bases outside the gene matches. In germline, CDR1 is MDHEN, CDR2 SYDVKM.

This rearrangement joins TRBV29-1 to TRBJ2-7; D might be TRBD2 (6 bases). Germline values: CDR1 SQVTM, CDR2 ANQGSEA. V gave up 4 bases and J gave up 7 bases, with 17 bases separating them. The CDR3 sequence is 13 residues long. The CDR3: CSVARGSPDEQYF. CDR3 nucleotides: TGCAGCGTTGCGCGGGGTTCTCCCGATGAGCAGTACTTC.

This chain connects TRBV5-6 to TRBJ2-2; 7 bases match TRBD1. The CDR3 is 17 amino acids. CDR1 and CDR2 from the germline V gene are SGHDT and YYEEEE. The junction had 7 bases not matched to a gene; V was cut back by 2 bases and J by 0 bases. The CDR3 DNA reads TGTGCCAGCAGCTTTTTAGGTGACAGGGCGAACACCGGGGAGCTGTTTTTT. Amino acid sequence: CASSFLGDRANTGELFF.